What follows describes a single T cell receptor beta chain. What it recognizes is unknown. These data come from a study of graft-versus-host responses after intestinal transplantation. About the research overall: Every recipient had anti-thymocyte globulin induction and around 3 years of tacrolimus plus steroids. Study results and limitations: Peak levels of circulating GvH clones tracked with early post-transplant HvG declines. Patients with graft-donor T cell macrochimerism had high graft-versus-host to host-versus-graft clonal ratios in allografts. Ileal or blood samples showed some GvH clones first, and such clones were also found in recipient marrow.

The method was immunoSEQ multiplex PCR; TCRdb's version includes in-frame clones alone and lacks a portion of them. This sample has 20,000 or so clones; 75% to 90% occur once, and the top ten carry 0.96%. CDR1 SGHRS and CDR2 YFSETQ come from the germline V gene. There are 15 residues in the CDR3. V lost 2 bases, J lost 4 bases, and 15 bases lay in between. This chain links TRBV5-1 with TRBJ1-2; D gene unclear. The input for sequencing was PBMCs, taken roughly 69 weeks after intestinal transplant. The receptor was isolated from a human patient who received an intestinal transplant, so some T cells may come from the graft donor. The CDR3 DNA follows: TGCGCCAGCAGCTTTGGGGAGGGCTACTCCTATGGCTACACCTTC. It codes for CASSFGEGYSYGYTF.